The following is a T cell receptor (beta chain) sequence with its context. This clonotype was seen at least ten times. Its antigen target is currently unknown. Base qualities are not recorded, but no much larger clone differs from it by a single base. TCR libraries were constructed from approximately 390 ng RNA using the Immunoverse kit, and molecular barcoded adaptors covering alpha/delta and beta/gamma chains were employed. TCR library preparation used the same RNA that went into transcriptome sequencing. Sequencing of the TCR libraries was done on an Illumina HiSeq 4000 with 2 x 150 cycles. The authors' analysis ran thus. MiXCR aligned TCR reads to human V, D, J and C references and assembled the aligned reads into CDR3 clonotypes, with quality filtering and error correction included. The tcR package in R was used to analyze clonotype counts and gene usage diversity. For inspection of raw mapping reads, RNA-seq reads were mapped by STAR aligner version 2.5.3a onto GRCh37 of the human genome. To test how sequencing depth affected the clonotypes detected, IR-seq fastq files were randomly downsampled with Seqtk 1.3. Starting from the raw public reads, TCRdb applied fastp trimming at Q25, assembled clones with MiXCR and retained in-frame beta chains. Here each entry gathers all rows of one CDR3 protein and keeps the most common genes and DNA. TCRdb, not the authors, supplied the V and J calls. This sample has about 62,000 distinct CDR3 sequences in its table, and about 19% of those were observed once. The ten largest clonotypes hold around 9.9% of the sample.

Each patient had bone marrow sampled at the time of active disease. Ficoll-Hypaque density gradient centrifugation was used to isolate the bone marrow mononuclear cells. Myeloma plasma cells were removed and CD138-negative cells were obtained by negative selection following labeling with CD138 magnetic microbeads on a MACS separator. Flow cytometry on an Attune NxT with CD138 antibodies was used to check the purity of the isolated cells. Total RNA was extracted with TRIzol reagent and quantified with a NanoDrop spectrophotometer. Paired RNA-seq and IR-seq were performed on the CD138-negative bone marrow sample of each patient. CDR3 length: 14 amino acids, cysteine to phenylalanine. The DNA shown is the 42-base CDR3, in frame from base 1. V sheds 0 bases and J sheds 6 bases, leaving 10 bases between their ends. Looking up the germline V gene yields CDR1 SGHAT and CDR2 FQNNGV. The source of the sample is a study of read filtering for tumor transcriptome and immune sequencing (dated by TCRdb to 2020 to 2021). For the study in its entirety: The cohort was composed of 16 to 20 male and roughly 13 female patients, with a mean age of 65.9 years and an age range of about 45 to 90. Under revised international staging, roughly eight patients fell into R-ISS I, 15 or so into R-ISS II and roughly 7 into R-ISS III. After DNase treatment, whole-transcriptome libraries were prepared using the TruSeq RNA Access Library Prep Kit. TCR-region mapped reads per sample ranged from about 4.05 to 10.27 million with IR-seq versus only roughly 85 to 1,300 with RNA-seq. Using the same bone marrow samples, the study ran both targeted immune repertoire sequencing and bulk whole-transcriptome sequencing and then compared the TCR repertoires from each method. As a main aim, a read-filtering strategy for immune repertoire data was addressed, with the specific question being whether clonotypes supported by a single read should be removed. What the authors observed across the whole study: Clonotypes were captured by IR-seq at much higher depth and more reliably than by RNA-seq, and smaller IR-seq throughput was sufficient for identification of most shared clonotypes. Single-read clonotypes made up approximately 79% of clonotypes but only approximately 3.2% of total reads in IR-seq, compared with just under 75% of clonotypes and about 44% of reads in RNA-seq. Removing single-read clonotypes increased the correlation between IR-seq and RNA-seq shared clonotype proportions. The sorted CD138-negative fraction was not purified T cells but a mixed bone marrow immune population.

The sample comprised a population of CD138-negative cells sorted from bone marrow. The cell subset or site label for this specimen denotes: bone marrow mononuclear cells depleted of CD138+ plasma/myeloma cells by negative magnetic selection. The TCR comes from a donor aged 40 or over with multiple myeloma. Recombination joined TRBV11-2 with TRBJ2-3; TRBD1 could be the D gene, as 6 bases match. CDR3 sequence: CASSLDQGLDTQYF. The DNA sequence reads TGTGCCAGCAGCTTAGATCAGGGGCTGGATACGCAGTATTTT.